The following is a TCR beta chain sequence with its context. The sample belongs to a study of patients and donors after allogeneic stem cell transplantation. The CDR3 length is 11 residues. Losses at the gene ends were 4 bases for V and 9 bases for J; bases not matched to a gene: 2. Via MiXCR, TCRdb re-called the RT-PCR reads, giving one row per CDR3 protein. The sample holds approximately 160,000 distinct CDR3 sequences; approximately 28% are singletons and the top ten take about 3%. This clonotype was sampled from a human donor who was either an allogeneic HSCT recipient or a stem cell or donor lymphocyte infusion donor (not recorded which). It is not recorded whose cells these are; they may come from a transplant donor. V gene TRBV12-3 or TRBV12-4 combines with J gene TRBJ2-5, with 7 nucleotides matching TRBD1. Sequences were obtained from blood, either unsorted or a sorted T cell fraction (not recorded which). CDR3 loop: CASSSDRPQYF. DNA for the CDR3: TGTGCCAGCAGTTCGGACAGGCCCCAGTACTTC.